These 18 T cell receptor beta chains originate from one sample sequenced in a study of T cell responses to AZD1222 COVID-19 vaccine. Assay used: immunoSEQ multiplex PCR; TCRdb lists only in-frame clones, some missing. The repertoire holds just under 150,000 clones, with 70% to 90% as singletons. Specimen: peripheral blood, collected 28 days after the second AZD1222 dose. These receptors were collected from an adult who received the AZD1222 COVID-19 vaccine.

The chain has TRBV7-9 and TRBJ2-5; D not certain. V was cut by 4 bases and J by 2 bases, with 14 bases left in between. There are 15 residues in the CDR3. Germline CDR1 is SEHNR and CDR2 is FQNEAQ (reference sequence). The CDR3 loop reads CASSSGVGVQETQYF. The CDR3 DNA follows: TGTGCCAGCAGCTCGGGCGTTGGGGTGCAAGAGACCCAGTACTTC. The variable domain in full, completed from reference TRBV7-9 and TRBJ2-5, reads DTGVSQNPRHKITKRGQNVTFRCDPISEHNRLYWYRQTLGQGPEFLTYFQNEAQLEKSRLLSDRFSAERPKGSFSTLEIQRTEQGDSAMYLCASSSGVGVQETQYFGPGTRLLVL.

The chain joins TRBV2 to TRBJ2-7; weak D call: TRBD1 (5 bases). Germline CDR1 is SNHLY and CDR2 is FYNNEI. The V end lost 10 bases, the J end lost 1 base, and 11 bases lay between the germline ends. CDR3 size: 12 residues. The chain's CDR3 is CANSKGSYEQYF. CDR3 nucleotides: TGTGCCAACTCCAAGGGGTCCTACGAGCAGTACTTC.

J is TRBJ1-5 and V is TRBV6-5, with D perhaps matching TRBD1 (5 bases). Germline CDR1 MNHEY, CDR2 SVGAGI. V was pared by 7 bases and J by 5 bases, with 15 bases between. This CDR3 is built from 14 residues. The CDR3 region is CASTGGRAYQPQHF. CDR3 coding DNA: TGTGCCAGCACCGGGGGTAGGGCCTATCAGCCCCAGCATTTT.

The V and J genes are TRBV6-5 and TRBJ1-6; 9 nucleotides align to TRBD1. J gave up 9 bases and V 10 bases, and 4 bases lay outside the gene matches. From germline, CDR1 is MNHEY and CDR2 SVGAGI. The CDR3 runs to 12 residues. The CDR3 coding sequence is TGTGCCACCGGGACAGGGAGTTCACCCCTCCACTTT. This translates into CATGTGSSPLHF.

The chain links TRBV7-2 to TRBJ2-3; D is possibly TRBD2 (6 bases). Trimming cost V 5 bases and J 2 bases, with 14 bases left between them. Germline CDR1 and CDR2: SGHTA and FQGNSA. CDR3 length equals 15 residues. CDR3 sequence (DNA): TGTGCCAGCAGCCTTATGCGGGGAAACACAGATACGCAGTATTTT. Its translation is CASSLMRGNTDTQYF.

This rearrangement joins TRBV29-1 to TRBJ1-2; tentative D call: TRBD1 (6 bases). CDR3 length equals 15 residues. Germline values: CDR1 SQVTM, CDR2 ANQGSEA. Trimming removed 2 bases at V and 6 bases at J, with 19 bases between. The CDR3 DNA sequence: TGCAGCGTTGAAAAGTGGGGGGGCGGTAAAGATGGCTACACCTTC. It yields the protein CSVEKWGGGKDGYTF.

V and J are TRBV18 and TRBJ1-5; D call uncertain. The CDR3 consists of 13 residues. Germline CDR1 reads KGHSH; CDR2 reads LQKENI. V lost 2 bases to trimming and J lost 9 bases, with 11 bases between them. CDR3 protein: CASSPSDRGPQHF. The DNA of the CDR3 is TGTGCCAGCTCACCATCTGACCGGGGGCCCCAGCATTTT.

The chain links TRBV7-9 to TRBJ2-7; D is unclear. Trimming took 3 bases from V and 5 from J, leaving 11 bases between them. This CDR3 contains 13 residues. The germline V gene encodes CDR1 SEHNR and CDR2 FQNEAQ (reference sequence). This CDR3 reads CASSLGFENEQYF. In DNA, the CDR3 is TGTGCCAGCAGCTTGGGGTTTGAGAACGAGCAGTACTTC.

The V call is TRBV21-1, the J call TRBJ1-4. TRBV21-1 is a recognized pseudogene. The CDR3 contains 18 residues. DNA of the CDR3: TGTGCCAGCAGCAAATTCAGGCGGGGGCGCATAACTAATGAAAAACTGTTTTTT. Protein sequence: CASSKFRRGRITNEKLFF.

The genes are TRBV19 and TRBJ2-2; D might be TRBD2 (5 bases). The CDR3 consists of 16 residues. Germline V lookup: CDR1 LNHDA, CDR2 SQIVND (reference sequence). Deletions cut 4 bases from V and 5 bases from J, with 17 bases between. CDR3 nucleotides: TGTGCCAGTAGTAGCCGGGTCGGCTCGGGGACCGGGGAGCTGTTTTTT. As protein: CASSSRVGSGTGELFF.

The rearrangement links TRBV6-5 to TRBJ2-7, with D perhaps TRBD2 (5 bases). The CDR3 runs to 13 residues. Trimming removed 2 bases at V and 3 bases at J, with 8 bases between. Germline V CDR1 and CDR2: MNHEY, SVGAGI. DNA for the CDR3: TGTGCCAGCAGTTACCGTGACTACTACGAGCAGTACTTC. Amino acids: CASSYRDYYEQYF.

The chain recombines TRBV19 with TRBJ2-7; 10 bases align to TRBD2. With 6 bases clipped from V and 5 bases from J, the junction kept 7 bases outside the gene matches. CDR1 LNHDA and CDR2 SQIVND come from the germline V gene (reference sequence). The CDR3 contains 14 residues. Written as DNA, the CDR3 is TGTGCCAGTAGGCTAGCGGGAGCCCTCGACGAGCAGTACTTC. This codes for CASRLAGALDEQYF.

The V and J genes are TRBV11-3 and TRBJ1-1; 7 positions match TRBD1. V gave up 6 bases and J gave up 6 bases; unmatched junction bases: 4. CDR1 and CDR2 (germline): SGHNT, YENEEA. This CDR3 is 12 amino acids long. The CDR3 region has the DNA TGTGCCAGCAGTCCCGGGACAGCTGAAGCTTTCTTT. This codes for CASSPGTAEAFF.

The rearrangement joins TRBV7-2 to TRBJ2-7; tentative D call: TRBD2 (5 bases). The germline V gene has CDR1 SGHTA and CDR2 FQGNSA. This CDR3 spans 13 amino acids. Trimming cost V 1 base and J 7 bases, with 11 bases left between them. As DNA, the CDR3 is TGTGCCAGCAGCTTAGTACTAGATAGGGAGCAGTACTTC. Amino acids: CASSLVLDREQYF.

This clone has only a few counts. The chain uses TRBV29-1 and TRBJ1-1; D unresolved. V lost 1 base to trimming and J lost 8 bases, with 5 bases between them. Germline V CDR1 and CDR2: SQVTM, ANQGSEA. The CDR3 totals 10 residues. The DNA for the CDR3 is TGCAGCGTTGAAGTGACAGAAGCTTTCTTT. This gives the protein CSVEVTEAFF.

The chain combines TRBV11-3 with TRBJ2-3; D is possibly TRBD2 (6 bases). The germline gives CDR1 SGHNT, CDR2 YENEEA. V lost 0 bases and J lost 7, with 14 bases in between. This CDR3 region has 15 residues. The CDR3 loop is CASSLEGTPTYTQYF. The CDR3 DNA sequence: TGTGCCAGCAGCTTAGAGGGGACTCCCACTTATACGCAGTATTTT.

In this sample, this clone turned up a few times. The CDR3 region is CASSLRGPLNPQHF. CDR3 nucleotides: TGTGCCAGCAGCCTCAGGGGGCCCCTTAACCCCCAGCATTTT. J is TRBJ1-5 and V is TRBV27; 8 bases match TRBD1. Germline trimming cut 6 bases from V and 10 bases from J; bases unmatched to any gene: 11. CDR1 is MNHEY and CDR2 is SMNVEV in the germline V gene (reference sequence). The length of the CDR3 is 14 residues.

The table lists this clone with a count of one. CDR3 in amino acids: CATGQGAYEQFF. In DNA, the CDR3 is TGCGCGACGGGACAGGGGGCCTATGAGCAGTTCTTC. The rearrangement links TRBV10-2 to TRBJ2-1; TRBD1 agrees at 12 bases. The CDR3 contains 12 residues. CDR1 is WSHSY and CDR2 is SAAADI in the germline V gene.